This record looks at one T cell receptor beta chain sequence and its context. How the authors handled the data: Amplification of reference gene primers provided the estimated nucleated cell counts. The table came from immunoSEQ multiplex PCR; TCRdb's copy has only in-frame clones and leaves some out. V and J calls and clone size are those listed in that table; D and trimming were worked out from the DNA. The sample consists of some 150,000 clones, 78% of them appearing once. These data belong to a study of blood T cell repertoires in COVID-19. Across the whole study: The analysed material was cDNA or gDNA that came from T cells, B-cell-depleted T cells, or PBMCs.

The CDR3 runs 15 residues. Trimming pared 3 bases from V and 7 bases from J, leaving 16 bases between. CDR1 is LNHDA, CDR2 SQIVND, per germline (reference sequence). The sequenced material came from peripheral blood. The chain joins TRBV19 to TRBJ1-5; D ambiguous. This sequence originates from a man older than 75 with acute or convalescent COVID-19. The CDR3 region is CASSIGGGIFQPQHF. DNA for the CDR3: TGTGCCAGTAGTATTGGTGGAGGGATTTTCCAGCCCCAGCATTTT.